The T cell receptor beta chain under discussion was sequenced for a study of CD8 T cells in ankylosing spondylitis. Findings of the study overall: It appeared that ankylosing spondylitis blood was characterized by a TCR beta motif of several highly homologous variants.

MiXCR, applied by TCRdb to the 5' RACE reads, yields one record per CDR3 protein. The sample lists roughly 490,000 distinct CDR3 sequences; approximately 5.3% were seen once. This clonotype was seen at least ten times. Its target is unknown. The CDR3 sequence is 12 residues long. V gave up 4 bases and J gave up 3 bases, with 8 bases separating them. The germline V gene encodes CDR1 SGHRS and CDR2 YFSETQ. Input material: blood, either unsorted or a sorted T cell fraction (not recorded which). The sequence was collected from a male donor with ankylosing spondylitis. The chain is built from TRBV5-1 and TRBJ2-7, with D perhaps being TRBD1 or TRBD2 (5 bases each). In DNA form, the CDR3 reads TGCGCCAGCAGCCGGGACCGCTACGAGCAGTACTTC. Protein sequence: CASSRDRYEQYF.